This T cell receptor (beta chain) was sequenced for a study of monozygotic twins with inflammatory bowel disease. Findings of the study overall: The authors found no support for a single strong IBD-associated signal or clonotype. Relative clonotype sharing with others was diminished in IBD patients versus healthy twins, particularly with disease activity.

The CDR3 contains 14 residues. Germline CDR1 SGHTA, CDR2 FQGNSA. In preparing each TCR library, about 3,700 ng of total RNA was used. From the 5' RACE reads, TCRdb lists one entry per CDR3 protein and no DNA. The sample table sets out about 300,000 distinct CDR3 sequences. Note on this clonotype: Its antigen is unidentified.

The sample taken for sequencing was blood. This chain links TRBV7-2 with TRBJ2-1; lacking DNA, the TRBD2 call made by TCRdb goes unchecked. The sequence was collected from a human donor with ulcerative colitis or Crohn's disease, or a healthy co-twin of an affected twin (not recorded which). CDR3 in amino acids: CASSLTSGYNEQFF.